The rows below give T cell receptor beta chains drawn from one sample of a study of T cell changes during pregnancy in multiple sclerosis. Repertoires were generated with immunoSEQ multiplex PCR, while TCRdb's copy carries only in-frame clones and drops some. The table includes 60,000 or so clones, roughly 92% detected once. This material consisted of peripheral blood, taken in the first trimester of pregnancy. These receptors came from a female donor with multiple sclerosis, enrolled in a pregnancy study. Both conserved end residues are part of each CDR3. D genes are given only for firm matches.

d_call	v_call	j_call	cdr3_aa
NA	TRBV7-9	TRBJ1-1	CASSLKGAGEAFF
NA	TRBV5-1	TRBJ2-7	CASSPATGYEQYF
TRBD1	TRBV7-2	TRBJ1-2	CASSLQGGNYGYTF
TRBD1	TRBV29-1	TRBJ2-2	CSVVGFGTGETGELFF
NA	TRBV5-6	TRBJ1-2	CASSWGLESESDGYTF
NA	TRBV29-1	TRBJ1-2	CSVRGGEEGYTF
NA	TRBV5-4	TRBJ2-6	CASSLALPVSGANVLTF
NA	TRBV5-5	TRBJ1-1	CASSREAGGTEAFF
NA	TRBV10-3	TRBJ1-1	CATSQDLNTEAFF
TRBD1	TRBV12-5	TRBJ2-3	CASGSQGQGLTDTQYF
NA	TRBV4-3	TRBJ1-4	CASSQEPGIPNEKLFF
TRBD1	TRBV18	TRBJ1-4	CASSPGTANEKLFF
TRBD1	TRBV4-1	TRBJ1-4	CASSPPPGQEKLFF
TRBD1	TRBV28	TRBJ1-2	CASSFGGTVSYGYTF
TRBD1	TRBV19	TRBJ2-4	CASSTGGPSKNIQYF
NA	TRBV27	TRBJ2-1	CASSWSGGAAYNEQFF
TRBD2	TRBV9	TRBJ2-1	CASSVTSGGYNEQFF
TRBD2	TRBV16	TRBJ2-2	CASTSNPGGTGELFF
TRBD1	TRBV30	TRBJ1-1	CAQGQGITEAFF
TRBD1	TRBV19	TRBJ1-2	CASVDRGEEGYTF
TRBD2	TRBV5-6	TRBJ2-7	CASSASGGMYEQYF
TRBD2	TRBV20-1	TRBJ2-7	CSPRGGSEQYF
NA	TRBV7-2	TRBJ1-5	CASSLARQASNQPQHF
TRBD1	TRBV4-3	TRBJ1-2	CASSQEEDRGNYGYTF
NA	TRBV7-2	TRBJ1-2	CASSPSGVGYTF
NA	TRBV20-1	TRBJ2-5	CSPEVQETQYF
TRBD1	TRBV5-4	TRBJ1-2	CASSSRLQGIAGYTF
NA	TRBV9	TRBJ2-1	CASSALGGVGYNEQFF
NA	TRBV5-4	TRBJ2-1	CASSLGGLPYNEQFF
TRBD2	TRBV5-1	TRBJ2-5	CASSVAGASQETQYF
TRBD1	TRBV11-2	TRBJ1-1	CASSLVTGGVAEAFF
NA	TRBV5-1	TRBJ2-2	CASSSTVNTGELFF
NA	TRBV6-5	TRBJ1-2	CASSYGTTNYGYTF
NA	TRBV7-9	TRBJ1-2	CASSLVPETDVYGYTF
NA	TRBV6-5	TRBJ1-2	CASTDSYGYTF
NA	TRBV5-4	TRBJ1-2	CASSKVTGDLYGYTF
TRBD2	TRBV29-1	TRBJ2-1	CSVAGTSGYNEQFF
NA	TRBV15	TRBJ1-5	CATSREDGRAGNQPQHF
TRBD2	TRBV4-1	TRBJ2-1	CASSQGRASGEFEQFF
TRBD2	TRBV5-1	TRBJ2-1	CASSRTSPSSYNEQFF
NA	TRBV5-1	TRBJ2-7	CASSLAGLGGEQYF
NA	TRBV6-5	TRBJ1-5	CASHPSGSNQPQHF
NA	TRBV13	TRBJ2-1	CASSLRVYNEQFF
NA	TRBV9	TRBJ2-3	CASSPPQADRSTDTQYF
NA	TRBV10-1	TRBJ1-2	CASSWTDPLLAGIHGYTF
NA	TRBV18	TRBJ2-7	CASSPQEVYEQYF